Listed below are T cell receptor beta chains from one sample, sequenced in a study of blood T cell repertoires in COVID-19. TCRdb's table, derived via immunoSEQ multiplex PCR, lists solely in-frame clones and lacks some. The data show about 14,000 clones, with approximately 88% seen just once and about 5% held by the top ten. The specimen sequenced was peripheral blood. Every receptor here comes from a human donor in a cohort sampled during active COVID-19. The CDR3 runs from the conserved cysteine through the conserved F or W. D genes are given only for firm matches. Only some rows state a clone size, as once, few, many or a class for expanded clones.

clone_size,v_call,j_call,d_call,cdr3_nt,cdr3_aa
NA,TRBV7-9,TRBJ2-1,TRBD2,TGTGCCAGCAGCCCCGGGGGGGGCGGGAAGGAGCAGTTCTTC,CASSPGGGGKEQFF
NA,TRBV10-2,TRBJ2-3,TRBD2,TGCGCCAGCAGTGATTTCGGCGGGAGAATCGCAGATACGCAGTATTTT,CASSDFGGRIADTQYF
NA,TRBV27,TRBJ2-7,TRBD1,TGTGCCAGCAGTCCCCGGGACAGGGTCAACGAGCAGTACTTC,CASSPRDRVNEQYF
NA,TRBV18,TRBJ2-1,TRBD2,TGTGCCAGCTCACCCGACTATGGCGGGAGACTCAATGAGCAGTTCTTC,CASSPDYGGRLNEQFF
NA,TRBV29-1,TRBJ2-1,TRBD1,TGCAGCGCCGGACAGGGGGCCGGCAATGAGCAGTTCTTC,CSAGQGAGNEQFF
NA,TRBV21-1,TRBJ2-2,NA,TGTGCCAGCAGCAACGCGAACACCGGGGAGCTGTTTTTT,CASSNANTGELFF
NA,TRBV20-1,TRBJ2-6,TRBD2,TGCAGTGCTAGTCGGACTAGCGGCTTCTCTGGGGCCAACGTCCTGACTTTC,CSASRTSGFSGANVLTF
NA,TRBV28,TRBJ2-3,NA,TGTGCCAGCAGTCCTACCACAGATACGCAGTATTTT,CASSPTTDTQYF
NA,TRBV28,TRBJ2-7,NA,TGTGCCAGCAGCCCGGTTAGTGGGCCCAAACTCTACGAGCAGTACTTC,CASSPVSGPKLYEQYF
few,TRBV7-6,TRBJ2-2,TRBD2,TGTGCCAGCAGCCCTGGGACTAGCGGGGCCGGGGAGCTGTTTTTT,CASSPGTSGAGELFF
once,TRBV7-9,TRBJ1-1,TRBD1,TGTGCCAGCAGCGAGGGACAGGGAAGAGAGGTCGCTGAAGCTTTCTTT,CASSEGQGREVAEAFF
NA,TRBV5-4,TRBJ2-1,NA,TGTGCCAGCAGCTTGGCTTTGCGGAGACCTGATGACAATGAGCAGTTCTTC,CASSLALRRPDDNEQFF
once,TRBV4-3,TRBJ2-7,NA,TGCGCCAGCAGCCAAGCCGCCCTGACAGGAGGCGAGCAGTACTTC,CASSQAALTGGEQYF
NA,TRBV5-4,TRBJ2-5,NA,TGTGCCAGCAGCCGTTTCCAGGGGCCGGGGTGGGAGACCCAGTACTTC,CASSRFQGPGWETQYF
NA,TRBV25-1,TRBJ2-1,TRBD2,TGTGCCAGCAGTGGATACGGGAGGGGACCTTGGGAGCAGTTCTTC,CASSGYGRGPWEQFF
NA,TRBV30,TRBJ1-6,NA,TGTGCCTGGAGGATACAGGGAAGCTCGTATAATTCACCCCTCCACTTT,CAWRIQGSSYNSPLHF
NA,TRBV19,TRBJ2-3,NA,TGTGCCAGTACCTCGGGAGTTAGCACAGATACGCAGTATTTT,CASTSGVSTDTQYF
once,TRBV2,TRBJ2-7,TRBD2,TGTGCCAGCAGGGACGAGAACGGGGAGGGCGAGCAGTACTTC,CASRDENGEGEQYF
NA,TRBV2,TRBJ2-7,NA,TGTGCCAGCAGGTCGGGGGGCGCAAGCTTC,CASRSGGASF
NA,TRBV4-2,TRBJ1-6,TRBD1,TGTGCCAGCAGCCAAGATCAGGGGGGAGGAGGTAATTCACCCCTCCACTTT,CASSQDQGGGGNSPLHF
NA,TRBV3-1/TRBV3-2,TRBJ2-3,NA,TGTGCCAGCAGCCCCTACTTCCCTGCGTCTAGGCAGTATTTT,CASSPYFPASRQYF
once,TRBV7-9,TRBJ1-2,TRBD1,TGTGCCAGCAGCCCTTCGGGACAGGAGATGTATGGCTACACCTTC,CASSPSGQEMYGYTF
NA,TRBV11-1,TRBJ2-7,TRBD2,TGTGCCAGCCGACTAGCGGGAGTCGAGCAGTACTTC,CASRLAGVEQYF
NA,TRBV10-3,TRBJ1-1,NA,TGTGCCATCAGTGATTCGGGGGGGGCCACTGAAGCTTTCTTT,CAISDSGGATEAFF
NA,TRBV7-2,TRBJ2-1,TRBD1,TGTGCCAGCAGCTTAGAAGCCAGGGGGTTTGATGAGCAGTTCTTC,CASSLEARGFDEQFF
NA,TRBV28,TRBJ1-4,NA,TGTGCCAGCAGTCACGGACAGCTTAATGAAAAACTGTTTTTT,CASSHGQLNEKLFF
once,TRBV5-6,TRBJ2-1,TRBD1,TGTGCCAGCAGCACCTACAGGGGAAATGAGCAGTTCTTC,CASSTYRGNEQFF
NA,TRBV7-6,TRBJ2-7,TRBD1,TGTGCCAGCAGCCCAACTCCGGGACAGGGGTTCGAGCAGTACTTC,CASSPTPGQGFEQYF
few,TRBV10-3,TRBJ2-3,NA,TGTGCCATCAGGGCCCCATCTGGTACGCAGTATTTT,CAIRAPSGTQYF